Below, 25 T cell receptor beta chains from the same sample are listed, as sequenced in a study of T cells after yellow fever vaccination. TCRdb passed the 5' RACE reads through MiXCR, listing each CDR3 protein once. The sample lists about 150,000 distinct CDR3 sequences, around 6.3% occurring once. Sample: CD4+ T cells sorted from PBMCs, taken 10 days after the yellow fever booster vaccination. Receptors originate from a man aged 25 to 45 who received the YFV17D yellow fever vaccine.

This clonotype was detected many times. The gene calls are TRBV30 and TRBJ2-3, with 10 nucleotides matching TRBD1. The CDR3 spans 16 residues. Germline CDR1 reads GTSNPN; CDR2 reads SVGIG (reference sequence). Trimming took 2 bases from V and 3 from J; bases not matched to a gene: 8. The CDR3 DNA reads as TGTGCCTGGAGTCGGGAGGGACAGGGGTGGACAGATACGCAGTATTTT. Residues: CAWSREGQGWTDTQYF.

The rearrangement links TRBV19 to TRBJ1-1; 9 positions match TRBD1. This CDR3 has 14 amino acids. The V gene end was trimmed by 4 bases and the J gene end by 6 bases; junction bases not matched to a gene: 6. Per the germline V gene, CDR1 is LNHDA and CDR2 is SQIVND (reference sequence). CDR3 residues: CASSRSQGAAEAFF. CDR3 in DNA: TGTGCCAGTAGTAGATCACAGGGGGCTGCTGAAGCTTTCTTT.

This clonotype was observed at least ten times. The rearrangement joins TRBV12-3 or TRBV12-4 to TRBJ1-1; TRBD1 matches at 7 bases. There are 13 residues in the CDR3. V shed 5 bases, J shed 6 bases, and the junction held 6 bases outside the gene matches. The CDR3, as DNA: TGTGCCAGCAGTCTATACAGGGGATCTGAAGCTTTCTTT. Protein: CASSLYRGSEAFF.

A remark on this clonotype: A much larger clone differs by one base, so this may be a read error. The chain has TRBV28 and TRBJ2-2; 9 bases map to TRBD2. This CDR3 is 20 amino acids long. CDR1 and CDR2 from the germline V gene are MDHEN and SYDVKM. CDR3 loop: CTSNRPPGGGVGANTGELFF. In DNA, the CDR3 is TGTACCAGCAATAGACCTCCCGGCGGGGGGGTAGGGGCGAACACCGGGGAGCTGTTTTTT. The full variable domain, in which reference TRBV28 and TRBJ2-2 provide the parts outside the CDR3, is DVKVTQSSRYLVKRTGEKVFLECVQDMDHENMFWYRQDPGLGLRLIYFSYDVKMKEKGDIPEGYSVSREKKERFSLILESASTNQTSMYLCTSNRPPGGGVGANTGELFFGEGSRLTVL.

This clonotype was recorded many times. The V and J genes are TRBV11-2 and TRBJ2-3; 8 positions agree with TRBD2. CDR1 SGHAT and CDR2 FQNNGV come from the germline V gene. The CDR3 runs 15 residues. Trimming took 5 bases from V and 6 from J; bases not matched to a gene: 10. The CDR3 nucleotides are TGTGCCAGCAGCCCCCGGGTAGCGGGAACTGATACGCAGTATTTT. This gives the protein CASSPRVAGTDTQYF.

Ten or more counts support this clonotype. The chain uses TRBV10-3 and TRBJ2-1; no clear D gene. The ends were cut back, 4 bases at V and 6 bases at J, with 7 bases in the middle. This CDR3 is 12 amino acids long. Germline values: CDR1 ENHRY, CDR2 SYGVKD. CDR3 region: CAISVRGNEQFF. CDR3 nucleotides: TGTGCCATCAGTGTCCGAGGCAATGAGCAGTTCTTC.

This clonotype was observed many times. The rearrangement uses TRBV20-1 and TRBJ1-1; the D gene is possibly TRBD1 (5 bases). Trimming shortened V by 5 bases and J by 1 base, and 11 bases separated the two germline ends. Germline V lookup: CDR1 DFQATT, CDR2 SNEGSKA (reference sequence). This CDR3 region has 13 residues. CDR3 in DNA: TGCAGTGCTGGTAGACAGCCGAACACTGAAGCTTTCTTT. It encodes CSAGRQPNTEAFF.

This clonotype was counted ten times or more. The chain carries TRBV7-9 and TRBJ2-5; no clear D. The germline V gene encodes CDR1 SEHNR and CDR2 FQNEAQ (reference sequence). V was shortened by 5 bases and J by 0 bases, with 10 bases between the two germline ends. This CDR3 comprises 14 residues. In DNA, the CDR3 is TGTGCCAGCAGCATTCGGTCGGACCAAGAGACCCAGTACTTC. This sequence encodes CASSIRSDQETQYF.

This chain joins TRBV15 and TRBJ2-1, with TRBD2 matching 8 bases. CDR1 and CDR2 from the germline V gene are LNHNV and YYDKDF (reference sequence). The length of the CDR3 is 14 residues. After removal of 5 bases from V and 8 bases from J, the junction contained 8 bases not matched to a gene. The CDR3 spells CATSLQRENYEQFF. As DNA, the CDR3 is TGTGCCACCAGCCTTCAGCGGGAGAACTATGAGCAGTTCTTC.

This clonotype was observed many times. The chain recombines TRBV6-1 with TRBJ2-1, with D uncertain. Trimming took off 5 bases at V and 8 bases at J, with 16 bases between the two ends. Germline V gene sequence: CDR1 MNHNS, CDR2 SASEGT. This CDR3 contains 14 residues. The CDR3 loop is CASSPQNRRDEQFF. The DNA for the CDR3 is TGTGCCAGCAGTCCCCAGAACCGTCGCGATGAGCAGTTCTTC.

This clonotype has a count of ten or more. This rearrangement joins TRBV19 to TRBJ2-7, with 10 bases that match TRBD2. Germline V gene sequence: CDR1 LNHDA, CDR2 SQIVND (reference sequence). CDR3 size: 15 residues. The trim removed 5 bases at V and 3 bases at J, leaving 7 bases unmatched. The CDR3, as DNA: TGTGCCAGTAGTCCCGCTAGCGGGAGTCTCTACGAGCAGTACTTC. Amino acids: CASSPASGSLYEQYF.

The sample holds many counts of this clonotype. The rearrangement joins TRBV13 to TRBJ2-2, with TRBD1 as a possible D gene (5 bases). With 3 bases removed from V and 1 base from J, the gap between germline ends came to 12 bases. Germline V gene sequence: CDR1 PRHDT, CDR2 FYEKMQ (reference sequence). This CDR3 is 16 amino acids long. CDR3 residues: CASSFGQGLNTGELFF. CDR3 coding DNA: TGTGCCAGCAGCTTCGGGCAGGGATTGAACACCGGGGAGCTGTTTTTT. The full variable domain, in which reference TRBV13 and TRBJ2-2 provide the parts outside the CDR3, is AAGVIQSPRHLIKEKRETATLKCYPIPRHDTVYWYQQGPGQDPQFLISFYEKMQSDKGSIPDRFSAQQFSDYHSELNMSSLELGDSALYFCASSFGQGLNTGELFFGEGSRLTVL.

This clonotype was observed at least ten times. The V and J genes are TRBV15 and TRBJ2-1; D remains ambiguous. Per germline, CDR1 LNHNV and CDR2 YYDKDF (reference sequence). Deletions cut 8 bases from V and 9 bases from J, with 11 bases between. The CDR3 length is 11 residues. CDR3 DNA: TGTGCCACCGGTAGTTTCGTTGAGCAGTTCTTC. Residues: CATGSFVEQFF.

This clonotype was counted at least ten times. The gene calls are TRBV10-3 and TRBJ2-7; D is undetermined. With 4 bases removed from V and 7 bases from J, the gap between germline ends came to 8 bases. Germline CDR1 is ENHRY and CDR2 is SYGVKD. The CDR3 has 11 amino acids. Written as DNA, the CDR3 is TGTGCCATCAGTGTCTCCGGGGAGCAGTACTTC. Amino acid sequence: CAISVSGEQYF.

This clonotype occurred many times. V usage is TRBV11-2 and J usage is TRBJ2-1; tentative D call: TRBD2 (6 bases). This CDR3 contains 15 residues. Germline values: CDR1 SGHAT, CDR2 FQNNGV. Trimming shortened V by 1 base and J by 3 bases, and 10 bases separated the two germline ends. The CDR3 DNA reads TGTGCCAGCAGCTTAGTCGGGACTGACTACAATGAGCAGTTCTTC. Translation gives CASSLVGTDYNEQFF.

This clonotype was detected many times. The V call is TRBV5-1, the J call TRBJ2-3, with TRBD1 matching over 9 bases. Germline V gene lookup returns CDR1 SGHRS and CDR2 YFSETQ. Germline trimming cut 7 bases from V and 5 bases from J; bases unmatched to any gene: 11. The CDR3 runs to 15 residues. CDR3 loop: CASYPGQGWRDTQYF. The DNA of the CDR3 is TGCGCCAGCTACCCAGGACAGGGGTGGAGAGATACGCAGTATTTT.

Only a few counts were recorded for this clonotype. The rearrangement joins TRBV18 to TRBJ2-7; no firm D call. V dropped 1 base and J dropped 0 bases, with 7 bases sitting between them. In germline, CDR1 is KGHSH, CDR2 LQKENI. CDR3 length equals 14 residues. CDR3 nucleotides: TGTGCCAGCTCACCACAGGGCAGCTCCTACGAGCAGTACTTC. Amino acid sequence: CASSPQGSSYEQYF.

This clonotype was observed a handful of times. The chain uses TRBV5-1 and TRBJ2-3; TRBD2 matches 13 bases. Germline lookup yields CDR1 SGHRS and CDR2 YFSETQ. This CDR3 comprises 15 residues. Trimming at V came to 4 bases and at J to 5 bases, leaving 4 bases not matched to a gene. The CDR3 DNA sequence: TGCGCCAGCAGCAGACTAGCGGGAGGAATAGATACGCAGTATTTT. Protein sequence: CASSRLAGGIDTQYF. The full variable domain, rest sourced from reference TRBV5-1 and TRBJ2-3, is KAGVTQTPRYLIKTRGQQVTLSCSPISGHRSVSWYQQTPGQGLQFLFEYFSETQRNKGNFPGRFSGRQFSNSRSEMNVSTLELGDSALYLCASSRLAGGIDTQYFGPGTRLTVL.

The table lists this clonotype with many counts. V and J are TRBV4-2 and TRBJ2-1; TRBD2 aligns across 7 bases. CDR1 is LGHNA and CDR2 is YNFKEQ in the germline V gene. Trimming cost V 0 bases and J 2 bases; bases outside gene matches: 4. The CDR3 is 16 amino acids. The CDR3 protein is CASSQDASGPYNEQFF. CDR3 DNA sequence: TGTGCCAGCAGCCAAGACGCTAGCGGACCCTACAATGAGCAGTTCTTC.

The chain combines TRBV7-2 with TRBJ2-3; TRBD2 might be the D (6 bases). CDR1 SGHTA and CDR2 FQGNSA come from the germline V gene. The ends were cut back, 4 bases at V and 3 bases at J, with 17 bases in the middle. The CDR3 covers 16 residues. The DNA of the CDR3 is TGTGCCAGCAGCTCAGGCGGGATAGGGGTTACAGATACGCAGTATTTT. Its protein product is CASSSGGIGVTDTQYF.

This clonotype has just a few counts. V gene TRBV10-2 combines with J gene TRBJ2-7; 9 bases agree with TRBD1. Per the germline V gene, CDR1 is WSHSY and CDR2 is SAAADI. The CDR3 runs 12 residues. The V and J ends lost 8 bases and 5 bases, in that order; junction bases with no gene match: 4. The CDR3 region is CASGTGNDEQYF. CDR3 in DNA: TGCGCCAGCGGGACAGGGAACGACGAGCAGTACTTC.

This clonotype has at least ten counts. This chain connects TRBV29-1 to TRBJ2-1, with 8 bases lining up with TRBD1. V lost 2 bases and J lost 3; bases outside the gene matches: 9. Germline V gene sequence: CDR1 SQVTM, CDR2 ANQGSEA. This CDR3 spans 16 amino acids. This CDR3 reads CSVENRTGKNYNEQFF. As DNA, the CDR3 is TGCAGCGTTGAAAATCGGACAGGGAAAAACTACAATGAGCAGTTCTTC.

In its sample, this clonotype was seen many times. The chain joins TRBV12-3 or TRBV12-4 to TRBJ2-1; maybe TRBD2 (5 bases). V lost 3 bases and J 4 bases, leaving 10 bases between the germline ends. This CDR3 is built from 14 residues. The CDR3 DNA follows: TGTGCCAGCAGTTTGACTATCCTGTACAATGAGCAGTTCTTC. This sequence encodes CASSLTILYNEQFF.

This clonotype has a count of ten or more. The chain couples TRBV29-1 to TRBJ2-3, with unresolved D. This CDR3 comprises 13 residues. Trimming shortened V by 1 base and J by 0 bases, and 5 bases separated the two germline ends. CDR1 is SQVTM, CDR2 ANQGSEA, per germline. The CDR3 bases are TGCAGCGTTGAAGCAGGTAGCACAGATACGCAGTATTTT. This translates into CSVEAGSTDTQYF.

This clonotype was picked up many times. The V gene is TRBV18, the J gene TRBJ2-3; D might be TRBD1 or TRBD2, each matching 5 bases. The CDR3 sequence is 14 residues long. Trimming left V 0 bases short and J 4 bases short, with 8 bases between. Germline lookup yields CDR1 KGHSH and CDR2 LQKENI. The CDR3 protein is CASSPPLGADTQYF. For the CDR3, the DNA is TGTGCCAGCTCACCACCGCTGGGGGCAGATACGCAGTATTTT.